This T cell receptor (beta chain) was sequenced for a study of CD8 T cells in ankylosing spondylitis. The junction had 8 bases not matched to a gene; V was cut back by 5 bases and J by 6 bases. The length of the CDR3 is 14 residues. The germline gives CDR1 MNHEY, CDR2 SMNVEV (reference sequence). As to this clonotype: Its target is unknown.

Study results and limitations: Roughly 8 highly homologous variants made up a TCR beta motif, and this motif appeared characteristic of ankylosing spondylitis blood.

TCR beta libraries were made by quantitative 5'-RACE with molecular barcodes. One entry per CDR3 protein results from TCRdb running MiXCR on the 5' RACE reads. The profile covers roughly 180,000 distinct CDR3 sequences, with 9.5% to 15% appearing a single time and more than 15% taken by the ten largest. This TCR derives from a male donor with ankylosing spondylitis or in good health (not recorded which). The J gene is TRBJ2-3, the V gene TRBV27, with 7 nucleotides matching TRBD2. The specimen sequenced was blood, either unsorted or a sorted T cell fraction (not recorded which). CDR3 sequence (DNA): TGTGCCAGCAGTGGGGGGGACTACCGGGATACGCAGTATTTT. It specifies CASSGGDYRDTQYF.